Only a few counts were recorded for the clone carrying this T cell receptor beta chain. Antigen specificity is unknown. The data originate from a study of beta chain features in type 1 diabetes. Expressed TCRB transcripts were sequenced, since all the RNA that had been isolated was reverse transcribed. TCRdb's table, derived via immunoSEQ multiplex PCR, lists solely in-frame clones and lacks some. The table has 150,000 to 200,000 clones, 8% to 8.5% seen once. This CDR3 contains 13 residues. Trimming took off 6 bases at V and 6 bases at J, with 15 bases between the two ends. Germline V gene sequence: CDR1 SNHLY, CDR2 FYNNEI. Study outcomes and limitations: Researchers report that Type 1 diabetes patients had moderately but significantly shorter TCRB CDR3s across all four CD4+ subsets.

Sequencing was done on a sample of central memory CD4+ T cells from blood. This TCR was recovered from a woman between 18 and 29 years old with type 1 diabetes. J is TRBJ2-7 and V is TRBV2, with a weak D call TRBD1 (6 bases). CDR3 DNA: TGTGCCAGCAGCTCCGGACAGTTAGGCGAGCAGTACTTC. Protein product: CASSSGQLGEQYF. Using reference TRBV2 and TRBJ2-7 for the parts outside the CDR3, the full variable domain is EPEVTQTPSHQVTQMGQEVILRCVPISNHLYFYWYRQILGQKVEFLVSFYNNEISEKSEIFDDQFSVERPDGSNFTLKIRSTKLEDSAMYFCASSSGQLGEQYFGPGTRLTVT.